This T cell receptor beta chain comes out of a study of patients and donors after allogeneic stem cell transplantation. TCRdb re-called the RT-PCR reads through MiXCR, storing one row per CDR3 protein. Seen here are roughly 880,000 distinct CDR3 sequences, over 15% observed once, and the top ten hold 6%. This clonotype was counted between two and nine times. Sequencing was performed on blood, either unsorted or a sorted T cell fraction (not recorded which). This receptor was obtained from a human donor who was either an allogeneic HSCT recipient or a stem cell or donor lymphocyte infusion donor (not recorded which). It is not recorded whose cells these are; they may come from a transplant donor.

The CDR3 sequence is CASSLEGTGGAPQHF. The CDR3 bases are TGTGCCAGCAGCTTAGAAGGGACAGGGGGTGCGCCCCAGCATTTT. V is TRBV7-9 and J is TRBJ1-5; the match to TRBD1 covers 11 bases. J gave up 9 bases and V 1 base, and 5 bases lay outside the gene matches. Looked up from germline, CDR1 is SEHNR and CDR2 is FQNEAQ (reference sequence). This CDR3 has 15 residues. Complete variable domain (other parts from reference TRBV7-9 and TRBJ1-5): DTGVSQNPRHKITKRGQNVTFRCDPISEHNRLYWYRQTLGQGPEFLTYFQNEAQLEKSRLLSDRFSAERPKGSFSTLEIQRTEQGDSAMYLCASSLEGTGGAPQHFGDGTRLSIL.